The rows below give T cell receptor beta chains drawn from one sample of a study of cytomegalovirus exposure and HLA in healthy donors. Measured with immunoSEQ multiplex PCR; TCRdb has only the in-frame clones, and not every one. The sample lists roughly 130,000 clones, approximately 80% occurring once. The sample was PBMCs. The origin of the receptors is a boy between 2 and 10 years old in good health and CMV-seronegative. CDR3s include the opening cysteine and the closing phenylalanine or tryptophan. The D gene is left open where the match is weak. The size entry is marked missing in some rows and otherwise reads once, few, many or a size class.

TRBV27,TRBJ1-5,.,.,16,TGTGCCAGCAGTTCGAGGACAGTCGGAGGCAATCAGCCCCAGCATTTT,CASSSRTVGGNQPQHF
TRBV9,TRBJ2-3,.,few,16,TGTGCCAGCAGCGTACGTTTCAGGGAAAGCACAGATACGCAGTATTTT,CASSVRFRESTDTQYF
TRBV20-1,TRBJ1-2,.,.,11,TGCAGTGCTAGGTACGGGGGTGGCTACACCTTC,CSARYGGGYTF
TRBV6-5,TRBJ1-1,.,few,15,TGTGCCAGCAGTTATGGGGTGGCGGGGAACACTGAAGCTTTCTTT,CASSYGVAGNTEAFF
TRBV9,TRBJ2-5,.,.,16,TGTGCCAGCAGCCCGAGATTCGATATGAGTAGAGAGACCCAGTACTTC,CASSPRFDMSRETQYF
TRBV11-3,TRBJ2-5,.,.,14,TGTGCCAGCAGCTTTAGCCCCCAGGGAGAGACCCAGTACTTC,CASSFSPQGETQYF
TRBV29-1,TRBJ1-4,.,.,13,TGCAGCGTTTATCTCTTCTTTAATGAAAAACTGTTTTTT,CSVYLFFNEKLFF
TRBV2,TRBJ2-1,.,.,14,TGTGCCAGCATTTTCATACCGGACAGCAATGAGCAGTTCTTC,CASIFIPDSNEQFF
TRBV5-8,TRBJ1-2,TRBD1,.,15,TGTGCCAGCAGCTTGGACAGGGGCGCGAACTATGGCTACACCTTC,CASSLDRGANYGYTF
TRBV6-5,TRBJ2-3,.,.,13,TGTGCCAGCAGTTACACTTGGACAGATACGCAGTATTTT,CASSYTWTDTQYF
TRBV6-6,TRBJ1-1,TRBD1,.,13,TGTGCCAGCAACCAGGGGGGGAACACTGAAGCTTTCTTT,CASNQGGNTEAFF
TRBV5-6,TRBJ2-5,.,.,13,TGTGCCAGCAGCTTGGCCTCCCAAGAGACCCAGTACTTC,CASSLASQETQYF
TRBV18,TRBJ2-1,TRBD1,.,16,TGTGCCAGCTCACCACGGGACAGCCAACCGAGGTATGAGCAGTTCTTC,CASSPRDSQPRYEQFF
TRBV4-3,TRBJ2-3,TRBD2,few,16,TGCGCCAGCAGCCACTCTAGCGGGGGGGGTGCAGATACGCAGTATTTT,CASSHSSGGGADTQYF
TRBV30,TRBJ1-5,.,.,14,TGTGCCTGGAGTGTAGGCAGGCCAAATCAGCCCCAGCATTTT,CAWSVGRPNQPQHF
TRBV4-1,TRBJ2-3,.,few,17,TGCGCCAGCAGCCAACCTACCCTAGGGGTAGTAACAGATACGCAGTATTTT,CASSQPTLGVVTDTQYF
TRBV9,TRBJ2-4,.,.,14,TGTGCCAGCAGCGTATCCGGAGGCAAAAACATTCAGTACTTC,CASSVSGGKNIQYF
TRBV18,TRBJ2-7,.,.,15,TGTGCCAGCTCACTTTCGGAGGGACAGATCTACGAGCAGTACTTC,CASSLSEGQIYEQYF
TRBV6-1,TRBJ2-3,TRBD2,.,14,TGTGCCAGCGGGGTAGCGGGAGGTTCAGATACGCAGTATTTT,CASGVAGGSDTQYF
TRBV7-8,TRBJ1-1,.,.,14,TGTGCCAGCAGCTCAGGGAGCGGACAGCGTGAAGCTTTCTTT,CASSSGSGQREAFF
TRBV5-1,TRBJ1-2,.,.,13,TGCGCCAGCAGCTTGCCAGGGCGGTATGGTTACACCTTC,CASSLPGRYGYTF
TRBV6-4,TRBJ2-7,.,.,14,TGTGCCAGCAGTTCCCCTACAGGGACCTACGAGCAGTACTTC,CASSSPTGTYEQYF
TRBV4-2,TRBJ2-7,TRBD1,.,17,TGTGCCAGCAGCCAAGATCCCCCGGGACAGGGGGCCCACGAGCAGTACTTC,CASSQDPPGQGAHEQYF
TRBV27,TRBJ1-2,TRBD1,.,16,TGTGCCAGCAGTCCTACAGGGGACATAGTGTTCTATGGCTACACCTTC,CASSPTGDIVFYGYTF
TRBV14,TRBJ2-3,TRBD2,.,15,TGTGCCAGCAGCCCCTGGGGGGGTAGACCCGATACGCAGTATTTT,CASSPWGGRPDTQYF
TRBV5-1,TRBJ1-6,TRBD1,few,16,TGCGCCAGCAGCTCGCCGGGACAGGGGAAAAATTCACCCCTCCACTTT,CASSSPGQGKNSPLHF
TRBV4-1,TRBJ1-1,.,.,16,TGCGCCAGCAGCCAAACCCAATGGACAGCGAACACTGAAGCTTTCTTT,CASSQTQWTANTEAFF
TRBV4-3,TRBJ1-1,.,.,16,TGCGCCAGCAGCCAAGGTGGGCAGGGGAGTGGGGCTGAAGCTTTCTTT,CASSQGGQGSGAEAFF
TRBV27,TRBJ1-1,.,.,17,TGTGCCAGCAGTTTATCGGCCCGGAGGGAGTGGAACACTGAAGCTTTCTTT,CASSLSARREWNTEAFF
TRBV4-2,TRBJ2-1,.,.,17,TGTGCCAGCAGCCAAGATGTTCAGAAAAGCCTATCGGGTGAGCAGTTCTTC,CASSQDVQKSLSGEQFF
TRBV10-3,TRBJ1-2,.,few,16,TGTGCCATCAGTGAGCCCGACAGGCGTACTAACTATGGCTACACCTTC,CAISEPDRRTNYGYTF
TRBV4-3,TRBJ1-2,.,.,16,TGCGCCAGCAGCCAAGAGGGTAGGGCAGGGGACTATGGCTACACCTTC,CASSQEGRAGDYGYTF
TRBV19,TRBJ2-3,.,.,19,TGTGCCAGTAGTATAGATCGTGGGCAGGGCAGGTCGGACACAGATACGCAGTATTTT,CASSIDRGQGRSDTDTQYF
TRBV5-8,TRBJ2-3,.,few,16,TGTGCCAGCAGCCTTGATCTAGGATCCAGCCCAGATACGCAGTATTTT,CASSLDLGSSPDTQYF
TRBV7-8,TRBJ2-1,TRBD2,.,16,TGTGCCAGCAGCTTAGGACTAGCGGGAACGTGGAATGAGCAGTTCTTC,CASSLGLAGTWNEQFF
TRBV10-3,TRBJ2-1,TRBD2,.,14,TGTGCCATCAGTGAGTCGACGGGGGGACTAGATTGGTTCTTC,CAISESTGGLDWFF
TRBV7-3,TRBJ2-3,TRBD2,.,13,TGTGCCAGCAGCTCTAAAGCGGGGGTTACGCAGTATTTT,CASSSKAGVTQYF
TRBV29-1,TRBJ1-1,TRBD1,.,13,TGCAGCGTTCGGACAGGGGGGAACACTGAAGCTTTCTTT,CSVRTGGNTEAFF
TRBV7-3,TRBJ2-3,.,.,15,TGTGCCAGCAGCTTAACGGGGGGGCCAGTAGATACGCAGTATTTT,CASSLTGGPVDTQYF
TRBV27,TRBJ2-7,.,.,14,TGTGCCAGCGGAGAAGAGGACAGACCCTACGAGCAGTACTTC,CASGEEDRPYEQYF
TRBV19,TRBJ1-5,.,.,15,TGTGCCAGTAGTCCACAGGGAGAAGGCAATCAGCCCCAGCATTTT,CASSPQGEGNQPQHF
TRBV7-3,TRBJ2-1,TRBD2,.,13,TGTGCCAGCAGCCTTCTAGCGGGAAGTGAGCAGTTCTTC,CASSLLAGSEQFF
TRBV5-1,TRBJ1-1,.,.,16,TGCGCCAGCAGCGCCCGCCTGGGCCTAATTAACACTGAAGCTTTCTTT,CASSARLGLINTEAFF
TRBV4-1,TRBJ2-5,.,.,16,TGCGCCAGCAGCCAAGCACAGTCGCGCCACCAAGAGACCCAGTACTTC,CASSQAQSRHQETQYF
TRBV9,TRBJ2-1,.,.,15,TGTGCCAGCAGCACCAGCGGTGGGGAGCACAATGAGCAGTTCTTC,CASSTSGGEHNEQFF
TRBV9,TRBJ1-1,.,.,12,TGTGCCAGCAGCGTAGACGGGGATGAAGCTTTCTTT,CASSVDGDEAFF
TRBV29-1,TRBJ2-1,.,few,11,TGCAGCGTTGGAGAAAACGGTGAGCAGTTCTTC,CSVGENGEQFF
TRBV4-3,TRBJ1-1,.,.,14,TGCGCCAGCAGCTATCTGACAGGGAACACTGAAGCTTTCTTT,CASSYLTGNTEAFF
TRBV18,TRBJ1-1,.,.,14,TGTGCCAGCTCACCGACAGACATGAACACTGAAGCTTTCTTT,CASSPTDMNTEAFF
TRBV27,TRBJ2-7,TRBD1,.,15,TGTGCCAGCAGTTTATTCGGGACAGGGGGCTACGAGCAGTACTTC,CASSLFGTGGYEQYF
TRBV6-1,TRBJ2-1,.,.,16,TGTGCCAGCAGTGAATGGGCAGCCAAAGTCTACAATGAGCAGTTCTTC,CASSEWAAKVYNEQFF
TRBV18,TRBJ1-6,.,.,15,TGTGCCAGCTCACCCCTGCAGGGGCCGAATTCACCCCTCCACTTT,CASSPLQGPNSPLHF